This TCR beta chain was obtained from a study of T-cell reconstitution after alpha-beta-depleted transplantation in children. Germline assignment: CDR1 SGHRS and CDR2 YFSETQ. V lost 4 bases to trimming and J lost 2 bases; unmatched junction nucleotides: 5. The CDR3 is 15 amino acids. There are many counts of this clonotype. Library preparation (for TCRbeta) was performed with unique molecular identifiers. TCRdb recomputed calls from the PCR reads with MiXCR, one row per CDR3 protein. This sample has 150,000 to 250,000 distinct CDR3 sequences, with 13% to 15% found just once. The TCR was taken from a human donor who donated a stem cell graft to a child with acute lymphoblastic leukemia. V is TRBV5-1 and J is TRBJ2-7, with 11 bases fitting TRBD2. The source material was PBMCs from the stem cell graft donor, sampled from the stem cell graft. The chain's CDR3 is CASSLTSGITYEQYF. CDR3 DNA sequence: TGCGCCAGCAGCCTGACTAGCGGGATTACCTACGAGCAGTACTTC.